This record looks at one T cell receptor (beta chain) sequence and its context. Its target is unknown. The primer mix had 60 Vbeta and 13 Jbeta primers. Profiling relied on immunoSEQ multiplex PCR, and the TCRdb table lists in-frame clones only, not all of them. The sample spans around 200,000 clones; the ten largest clones claim about 0.8%. The sample belongs to a study of cytomegalovirus exposure and HLA in healthy donors. Study observations and caveats: In a later analysis, TCR beta V- and J-gene trimming was associated with a missense DCLRE1C variant.

This CDR3 contains 17 residues. Unmatched junction bases numbered 17, after V lost 5 bases and J lost 6 bases. The germline V gene has CDR1 LGHNT and CDR2 FRNRAP. The receptor's source is a woman aged 18-29 years in good health and CMV-seropositive. Sequencing was performed on PBMCs. The V gene is TRBV12-5, the J gene TRBJ2-3; 7 nucleotides match TRBD2. The CDR3 reads CASGAPFGGGRVDTQYF. CDR3 sequence (DNA): TGTGCTAGTGGTGCCCCTTTTGGGGGAGGGCGTGTGGATACGCAGTATTTT.